The 4 T cell receptor beta chains in this list originate from one sample, sequenced in a study of cytomegalovirus exposure and HLA in healthy donors. Profiled with immunoSEQ multiplex PCR; TCRdb holds only in-frame clones, not every one. The table has 90,000 to 130,000 clones, approximately 94% seen once; the top ten hold roughly 0.66%. Sequencing was carried out using PBMCs. The receptors were sampled from a woman under 30 in good health and CMV-seronegative.

This clone was detected a few times. The CDR3 DNA reads as TGTGCCAGCAGGAGACAGGGAGGCTCCTACGAGCAGTACTTC. Its protein product is CASRRQGGSYEQYF. This chain uses TRBV5-5 with TRBJ2-7, with a weak D call TRBD1 (7 bases). Germline V gene lookup returns CDR1 SGHKS and CDR2 YYEKEE (reference sequence). The V gene lost 5 bases and the J gene lost 0 bases, with 12 bases spanning the gap. The CDR3 is 14 amino acids.

The chain carries TRBV6-1 and TRBJ2-5, with 9 nucleotides matching TRBD1. Germline CDR1 reads MNHNS; CDR2 reads SASEGT. The J segment lost 9 bases and the V segment lost 8 bases, leaving 16 bases of the junction unmatched. The length of the CDR3 is 15 residues. CDR3 sequence reads: CASGPPTGGNEAQYF. In DNA, the CDR3 is TGTGCCAGCGGGCCCCCTACAGGGGGCAATGAGGCCCAGTACTTC.

The V gene is TRBV18, the J gene TRBJ2-3; D unclear. The V and J ends lost 5 bases and 2 bases respectively, with 8 bases between them. Germline lookup yields CDR1 KGHSH and CDR2 LQKENI. The CDR3 spans 13 residues. CDR3 in amino acids: CASSGQNTDTQYF. The CDR3 DNA reads as TGTGCCAGCTCAGGGCAGAACACAGATACGCAGTATTTT.

The chain recombines TRBV5-6 with TRBJ2-1; D is unclear. The CDR3 is made up of 15 amino acids. The germline CDR1 and CDR2 sequences are SGHDT and YYEEEE. The V gene lost 4 bases and the J gene lost 4 bases, with 15 bases spanning the gap. CDR3 region: CASSHSLGPYNEQFF. CDR3 in DNA: TGTGCCAGCAGCCATTCCTTGGGCCCTTACAATGAGCAGTTCTTC.